Each of the 3 T cell receptor beta chains below was sequenced from the same sample in a study of T cells in Graves' hyperthyroidism and ophthalmopathy. The TCR beta CDR3 regions underwent amplification using RNA transcripts as the source. Initially, a first-round RT-PCR of the TCR CDR3 employed the HTBI primer set. TCRdb used MiXCR to reprocess the multiplex PCR reads, holding one entry per CDR3 protein. This sample has hundreds of thousands of distinct CDR3 sequences, with approximately 14% found just once. Sequenced material: blood. These receptors all stem from a woman in her 40s with Graves' ophthalmopathy.

This clonotype was picked up many times. The chain has TRBV2 and TRBJ2-7; 10 nucleotides match TRBD1. This CDR3 region has 14 residues. V was clipped by 3 bases and J by 6 bases; unmatched bases: 5. Germline V lookup: CDR1 SNHLY, CDR2 FYNNEI. The CDR3 loop is CASSEGQGRPEQYF. Here the CDR3 DNA reads TGTGCCAGCAGTGAGGGACAGGGGCGCCCCGAGCAGTACTTC.

This clonotype was picked up many times. The V call is TRBV28, the J call TRBJ1-1, with D hard to call. With 6 bases removed from V and 0 bases from J, the gap between germline ends came to 11 bases. CDR3 length: 14 residues. Germline V gene sequence: CDR1 MDHEN, CDR2 SYDVKM. DNA for the CDR3: TGTGCCAGCAGATCCCCCGGTGTGAACACTGAAGCTTTCTTT. This codes for CASRSPGVNTEAFF.

J is TRBJ2-7 and V is TRBV30; D is perhaps TRBD2 (6 bases). V lost 0 bases, J lost 7 bases, and 7 bases lay in between. This CDR3 has 11 amino acids. Germline loops: CDR1 GTSNPN, CDR2 SVGIG (reference sequence). CDR3 sequence (DNA): TGTGCCTGGAGTGTTGGGAGGGAGCAGTACTTC. Protein sequence: CAWSVGREQYF.